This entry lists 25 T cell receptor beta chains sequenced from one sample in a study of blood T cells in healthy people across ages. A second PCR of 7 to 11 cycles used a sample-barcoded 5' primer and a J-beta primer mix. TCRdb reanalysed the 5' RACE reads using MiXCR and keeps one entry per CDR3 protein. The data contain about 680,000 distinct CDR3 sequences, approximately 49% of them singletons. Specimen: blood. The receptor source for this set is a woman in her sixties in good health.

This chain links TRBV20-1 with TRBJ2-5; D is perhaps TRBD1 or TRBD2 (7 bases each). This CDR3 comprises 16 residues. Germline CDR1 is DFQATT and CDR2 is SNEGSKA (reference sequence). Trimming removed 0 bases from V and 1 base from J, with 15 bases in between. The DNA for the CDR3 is TGCAGTGCTAGAGATTTGCAGGGGGGGACCCAAGAGACCCAGTACTTC. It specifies CSARDLQGGTQETQYF.

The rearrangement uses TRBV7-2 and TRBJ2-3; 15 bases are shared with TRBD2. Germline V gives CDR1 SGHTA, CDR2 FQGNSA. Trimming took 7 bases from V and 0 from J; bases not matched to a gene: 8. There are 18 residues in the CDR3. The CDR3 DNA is TGTGCCAGCAACAAGGGGACTAGCGGGAGGTTTAGCACAGATACGCAGTATTTT. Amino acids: CASNKGTSGRFSTDTQYF.

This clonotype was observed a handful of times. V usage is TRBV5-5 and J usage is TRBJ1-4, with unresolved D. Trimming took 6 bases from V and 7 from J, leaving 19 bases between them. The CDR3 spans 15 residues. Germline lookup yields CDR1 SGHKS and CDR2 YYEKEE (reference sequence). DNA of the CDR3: TGTGCCAGCATCAATTATGGGGAAGTTGGTGAAAAACTGTTTTTT. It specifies CASINYGEVGEKLFF.

CDR3 amino acids: CASSLTPWMAFKGAKNIQYF. The DNA of the CDR3 is TGTGCCAGCAGCTTAACCCCCTGGATGGCCTTTAAAGGAGCCAAAAACATTCAGTACTTC. The chain combines TRBV13 with TRBJ2-4; D remains ambiguous. The CDR3 has 20 amino acids. Germline V gene lookup returns CDR1 PRHDT and CDR2 FYEKMQ (reference sequence). Deletions cut 2 bases from V and 0 bases from J, with 23 bases between.

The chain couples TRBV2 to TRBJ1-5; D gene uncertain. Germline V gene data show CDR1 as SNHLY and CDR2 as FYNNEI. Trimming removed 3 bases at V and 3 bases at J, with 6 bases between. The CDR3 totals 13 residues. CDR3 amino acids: CASSETPNQPQHF. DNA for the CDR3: TGTGCCAGCAGTGAGACCCCCAATCAGCCCCAGCATTTT.

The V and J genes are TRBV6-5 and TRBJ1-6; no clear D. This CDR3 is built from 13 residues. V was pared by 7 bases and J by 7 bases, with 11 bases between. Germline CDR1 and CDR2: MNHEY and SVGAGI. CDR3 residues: CASKRSLNSPLHF. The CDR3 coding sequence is TGTGCCAGCAAACGATCCCTAAATTCACCCCTCCACTTT.

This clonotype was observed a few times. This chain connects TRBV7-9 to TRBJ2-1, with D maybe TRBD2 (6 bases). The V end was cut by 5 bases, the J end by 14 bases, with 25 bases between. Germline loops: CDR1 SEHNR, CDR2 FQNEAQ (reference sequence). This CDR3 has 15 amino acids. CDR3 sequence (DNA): TGTGCCAGCAGCATAAATCAAAGGTCAGCGGGTCCCGAGTTCTTC. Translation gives CASSINQRSAGPEFF.

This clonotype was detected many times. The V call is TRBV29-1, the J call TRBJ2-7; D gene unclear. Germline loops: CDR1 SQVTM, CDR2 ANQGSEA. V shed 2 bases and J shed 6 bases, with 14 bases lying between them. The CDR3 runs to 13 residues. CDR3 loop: CSVERAGGVEQYF. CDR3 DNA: TGCAGCGTTGAACGGGCAGGTGGGGTCGAGCAGTACTTC.

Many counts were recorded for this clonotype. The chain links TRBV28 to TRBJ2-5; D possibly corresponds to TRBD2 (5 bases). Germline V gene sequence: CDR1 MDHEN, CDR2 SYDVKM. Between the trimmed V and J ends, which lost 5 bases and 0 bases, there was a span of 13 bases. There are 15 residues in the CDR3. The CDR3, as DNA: TGTGCCAGCAGTCTCTTCGGACTGAACCAAGAGACCCAGTACTTC. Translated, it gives CASSLFGLNQETQYF.

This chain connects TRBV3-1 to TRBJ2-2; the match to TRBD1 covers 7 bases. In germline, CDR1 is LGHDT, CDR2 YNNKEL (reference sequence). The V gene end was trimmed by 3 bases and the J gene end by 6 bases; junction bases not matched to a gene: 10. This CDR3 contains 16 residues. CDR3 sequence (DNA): TGTGCCAGCAGCCATCCCAGGACAGGCATGGCCGGGGAGCTGTTTTTT. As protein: CASSHPRTGMAGELFF.

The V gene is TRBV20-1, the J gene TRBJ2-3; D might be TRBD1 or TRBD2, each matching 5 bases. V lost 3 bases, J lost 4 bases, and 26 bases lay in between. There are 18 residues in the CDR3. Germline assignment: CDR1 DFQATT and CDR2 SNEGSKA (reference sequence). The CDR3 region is CSARKRGQATTRADTQYF. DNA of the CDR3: TGCAGTGCTAGGAAGAGGGGCCAAGCTACTACGCGGGCAGATACGCAGTATTTT.

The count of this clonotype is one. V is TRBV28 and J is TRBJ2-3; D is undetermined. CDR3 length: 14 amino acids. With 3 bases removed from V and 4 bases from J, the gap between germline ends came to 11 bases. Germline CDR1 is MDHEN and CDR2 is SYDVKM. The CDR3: CASSFSGGSDTQYF. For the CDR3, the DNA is TGTGCCAGCAGTTTTTCGGGTGGCTCAGATACGCAGTATTTT.

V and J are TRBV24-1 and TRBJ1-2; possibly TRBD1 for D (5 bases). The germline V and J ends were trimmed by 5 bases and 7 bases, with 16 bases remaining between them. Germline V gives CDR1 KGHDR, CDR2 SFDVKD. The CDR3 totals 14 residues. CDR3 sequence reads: CATSAGSRGSGYTF. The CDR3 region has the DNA TGTGCCACCAGTGCAGGGAGTAGAGGTTCTGGCTACACCTTC.

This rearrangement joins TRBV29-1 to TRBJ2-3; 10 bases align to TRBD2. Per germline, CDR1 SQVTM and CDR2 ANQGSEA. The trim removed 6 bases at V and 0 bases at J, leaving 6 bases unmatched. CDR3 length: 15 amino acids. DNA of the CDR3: TGCAGCGTCGGGAGGACTAGCGGCAGCACAGATACGCAGTATTTT. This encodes CSVGRTSGSTDTQYF.

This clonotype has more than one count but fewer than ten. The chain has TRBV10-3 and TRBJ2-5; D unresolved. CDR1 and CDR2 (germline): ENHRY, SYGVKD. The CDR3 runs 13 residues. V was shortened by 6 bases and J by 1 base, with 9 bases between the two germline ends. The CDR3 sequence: CAISPGPQETQYF. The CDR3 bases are TGTGCCATCAGCCCGGGCCCCCAAGAGACCCAGTACTTC.

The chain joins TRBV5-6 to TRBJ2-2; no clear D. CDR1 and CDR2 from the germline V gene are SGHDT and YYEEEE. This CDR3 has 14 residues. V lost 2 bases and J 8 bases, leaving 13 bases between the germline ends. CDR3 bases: TGTGCCAGCAGCTTTTGGCGAGCCGCGGGGGAGCTGTTTTTT. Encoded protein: CASSFWRAAGELFF.

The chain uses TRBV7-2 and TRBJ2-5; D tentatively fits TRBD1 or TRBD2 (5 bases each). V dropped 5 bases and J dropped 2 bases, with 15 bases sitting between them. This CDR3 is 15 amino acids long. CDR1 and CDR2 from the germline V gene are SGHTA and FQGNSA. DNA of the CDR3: TGTGCCAGCAGCGTATCCGGGACCCAACAAGAGACCCAGTACTTC. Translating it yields CASSVSGTQQETQYF.

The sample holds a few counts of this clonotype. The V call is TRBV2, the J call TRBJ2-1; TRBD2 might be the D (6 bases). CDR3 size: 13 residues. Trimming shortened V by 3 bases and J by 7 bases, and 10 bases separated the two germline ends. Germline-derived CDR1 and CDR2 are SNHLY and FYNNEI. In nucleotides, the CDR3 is TGTGCCAGCAGTGAGGGACTCCAAAATGAGCAGTTCTTC. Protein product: CASSEGLQNEQFF.

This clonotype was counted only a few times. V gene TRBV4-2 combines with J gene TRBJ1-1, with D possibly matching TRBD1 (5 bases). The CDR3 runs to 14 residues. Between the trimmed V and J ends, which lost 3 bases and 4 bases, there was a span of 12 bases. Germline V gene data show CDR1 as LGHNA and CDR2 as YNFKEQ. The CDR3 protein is CASSHGTGSTEAFF. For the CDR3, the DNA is TGTGCCAGCAGCCATGGAACAGGTTCCACTGAAGCTTTCTTT.

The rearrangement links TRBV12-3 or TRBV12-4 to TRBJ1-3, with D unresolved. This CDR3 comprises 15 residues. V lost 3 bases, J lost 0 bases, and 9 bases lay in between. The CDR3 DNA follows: TGTGCCAGCAGTTTCCGACTTATCTCTGGAAACACCATATATTTT. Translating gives CASSFRLISGNTIYF.

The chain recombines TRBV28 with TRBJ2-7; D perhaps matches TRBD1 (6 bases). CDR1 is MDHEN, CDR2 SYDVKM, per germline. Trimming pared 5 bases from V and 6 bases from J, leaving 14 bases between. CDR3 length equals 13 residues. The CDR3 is CASSHYRVPEQYF. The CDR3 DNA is TGTGCCAGCAGTCATTACAGGGTTCCCGAGCAGTACTTC.

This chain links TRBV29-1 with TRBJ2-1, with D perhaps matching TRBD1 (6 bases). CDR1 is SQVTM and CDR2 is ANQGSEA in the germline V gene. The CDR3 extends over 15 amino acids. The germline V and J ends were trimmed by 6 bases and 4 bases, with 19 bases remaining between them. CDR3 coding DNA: TGCAGCGTCGTCCAACCCAACAGGGATTACAATGAGCAGTTCTTC. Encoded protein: CSVVQPNRDYNEQFF.

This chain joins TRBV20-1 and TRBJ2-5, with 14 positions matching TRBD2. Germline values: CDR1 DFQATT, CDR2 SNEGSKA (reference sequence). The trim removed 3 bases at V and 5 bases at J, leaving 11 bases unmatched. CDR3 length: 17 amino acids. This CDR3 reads CSASNYAGLAGGETQYF. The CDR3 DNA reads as TGCAGTGCTAGCAACTACGCCGGACTAGCGGGAGGCGAGACCCAGTACTTC.

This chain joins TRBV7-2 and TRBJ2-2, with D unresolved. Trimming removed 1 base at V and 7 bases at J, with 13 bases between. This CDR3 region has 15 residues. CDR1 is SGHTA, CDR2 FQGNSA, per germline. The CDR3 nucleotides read TGTGCCAGCAGCTTAGAGCTAGTCGCAGGCGGGGAGCTGTTTTTT. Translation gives CASSLELVAGGELFF.

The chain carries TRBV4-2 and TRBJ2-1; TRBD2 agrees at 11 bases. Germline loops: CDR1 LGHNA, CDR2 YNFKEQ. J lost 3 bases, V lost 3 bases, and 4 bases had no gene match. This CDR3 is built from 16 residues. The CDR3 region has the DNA TGTGCCAGCAGCCATATAGCGGGAGGGGTCTACAATGAGCAGTTCTTC. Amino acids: CASSHIAGGVYNEQFF.